The rows below give T cell receptor beta chains drawn from one sample of a study of blood T cell repertoires in COVID-19. The protocol was immunoSEQ multiplex PCR, while the TCRdb copy is restricted to in-frame clones and leaves out a portion. This repertoire shows approximately 50,000 clones, around four fifths found once; its top ten account for 25% to 40%. The sample was peripheral blood. The source of these receptors is a man aged 55 to 69 with COVID-19, enrolled during active disease. CDR3s include the opening cysteine and the closing phenylalanine or tryptophan. Each record gives: clone size, D gene, V gene, J gene, CDR3 DNA, CDR3 protein. D genes are given only for firm matches. Where a row states a size, it is once, few, many or the class of an expanded clone; other rows omit it.

>NA|NA|TRBV5-5|TRBJ1-1
TGTGCCAGCAGCTTGATCGAGGGCGGGACTGAAGCTTTCTTT
CASSLIEGGTEAFF
>NA|TRBD1|TRBV5-6|TRBJ2-1
TGTGCCAGCAGCTTGGACAGGGGTTCCTACAATGAGCAGTTCTTC
CASSLDRGSYNEQFF
>NA|TRBD1|TRBV12-3/TRBV12-4|TRBJ1-2
TGTGCCAGCAGAAGGGACAGAAACTATGGCTACACCTTC
CASRRDRNYGYTF
>once|NA|TRBV12-2|TRBJ2-4
TGTGCAAGTCGCTTTTGTCTAGCCAAAAACATTCAGTACTTC
CASRFCLAKNIQYF
>NA|NA|TRBV19|TRBJ1-2
TGTGCCAGTAGTACAGACGGTAACTATGGCTACACCTTC
CASSTDGNYGYTF
>NA|TRBD2|TRBV9|TRBJ2-1
TGTGCCAGCAGCGTAGGGACTAGCTCCTACAATGAGCAGTTCTTC
CASSVGTSSYNEQFF
>NA|NA|TRBV10-3|TRBJ2-3
TGTGCCATCAGTGGAACGTCGGACTACACAGATACGCAGTATTTT
CAISGTSDYTDTQYF
>NA|TRBD2|TRBV6-5|TRBJ2-1
TGTGCCAGCAGTTACCTAGCGGGGGTCCATGAGCAGTTCTTC
CASSYLAGVHEQFF
>NA|NA|TRBV5-5|TRBJ2-2
TGTGCCAGCAGCTTGGATTGGGGGGTCACCGGGGAGCTGTTTTTT
CASSLDWGVTGELFF
>NA|NA|TRBV6-5|TRBJ2-5
TGTGCCGCGCTGGAACTCAGGGGTAATGGGGAGACCCAGTACTTC
CAALELRGNGETQYF
>NA|TRBD2|TRBV6-2/TRBV6-3|TRBJ2-1
TGTGCCAGCAGTTCAGGGGATTCGGGGGGGGCAGTAACGTACAATGAGCAGTTCTTC
CASSSGDSGGAVTYNEQFF
>NA|NA|TRBV12-3/TRBV12-4|TRBJ2-3
TGTGCCAGCAGTTTACAGGCCCCAGCTACGCAGTATTTT
CASSLQAPATQYF
>few|TRBD1|TRBV9|TRBJ2-1
TGTGCCAGCAGCGTAGGAGGGTTGGGACAGGGGAGGTCCTACAATGAGCAGTTCTTC
CASSVGGLGQGRSYNEQFF
>NA|NA|TRBV6-1|TRBJ1-1
TGTGCCAGCAGTGACCGACAGGCCGCGAACACTGAAGCTTTCTTT
CASSDRQAANTEAFF
>once|NA|TRBV9|TRBJ1-2
TGTGCCAGCAGCGTAGGAGTTGAGGAAAACTATGGCTACACCTTC
CASSVGVEENYGYTF
>NA|NA|TRBV7-6|TRBJ1-2
TGTGCCAGCAGCCGAGCCACGGGCTACACCTTC
CASSRATGYTF
>NA|NA|TRBV29-1|TRBJ2-7
TGCAGCGTTGAGCACAGGGGGAGGGGCGGGCAGTACTTC
CSVEHRGRGGQYF
>NA|TRBD2|TRBV6-5|TRBJ2-1
TGTGCCAGCACCACTAGCGGCCCCTACAATGAGCAGTTCTTC
CASTTSGPYNEQFF
>few|NA|TRBV9|TRBJ1-2
TGTGCCAGCAGCGTATTGGACGGGGACTATGGCTACACCTTC
CASSVLDGDYGYTF
>NA|NA|TRBV6-5|TRBJ1-1
TGTGCCAGCACCTTAGGGGACAACGCTGAAGCTTTCTTT
CASTLGDNAEAFF
>NA|NA|TRBV3-1/TRBV3-2|TRBJ2-7
TGTGCCAGCAGCCGAGAAGGGACAAATCTTTACGAGCAGTACTTC
CASSREGTNLYEQYF
>NA|TRBD1|TRBV11-2|TRBJ2-7
TGTGCCAGCAGCTTCCCTTCCGGACAGGGGGGATTCTTCGAGCAGTACTTC
CASSFPSGQGGFFEQYF
>NA|NA|TRBV6-6|TRBJ1-5
TGTGCCAGCAGTTATGGGGGGGGTGGCAATCAGCCCCAGCATTTT
CASSYGGGGNQPQHF
>NA|TRBD1|TRBV3-1/TRBV3-2|TRBJ2-2
TGTGCCAGCAGCCATTACGGGACAGGGGACACCGGGGAGCTGTTTTTT
CASSHYGTGDTGELFF
>NA|NA|TRBV7-8|TRBJ1-2
TGTGCCAGCAGCTTGACACGGCAGGGAGGGGGGTATGGCTACACCTTC
CASSLTRQGGGYGYTF
>few|NA|TRBV25-1|TRBJ1-3
TGTGCCAGCAGTGCAGCGAACTCTGGAAACACCATATATTTT
CASSAANSGNTIYF
>NA|TRBD1|TRBV19|TRBJ2-2
TGTGCCAGTAGTGTGGACAGGGGGATGGTCGCCGGGGAGCTGTTTTTT
CASSVDRGMVAGELFF
>few|NA|TRBV6-5|TRBJ2-7
TGTGCCAGCAGTTCCGGCGGGGCCCATTACGAGCAGTACTTC
CASSSGGAHYEQYF
>NA|TRBD2|TRBV24-1|TRBJ2-1
TGTGCCACCAGTGCCTCCCTAGCGGGAGCCTCTGAGCAGTTCTTC
CATSASLAGASEQFF
>NA|NA|TRBV29-1|TRBJ2-1
TGCAGCGTTGAAGGGACTAATGAGCAGTTCTTC
CSVEGTNEQFF
>NA|NA|TRBV6-5|TRBJ1-3
TGTGCCAGCGGGGGGGGGCGATCGGGAAACACCATATATTTT
CASGGGRSGNTIYF
>NA|TRBD2|TRBV7-2|TRBJ2-7
TGTGCCAGCAGCACTAGCGGGGAACCCTACGAGCAGTACTTC
CASSTSGEPYEQYF
>NA|NA|TRBV6-2/TRBV6-3|TRBJ2-7
TGTGCCAGCAGACCTCACCGGGACATAACCTACGAGCAGTACTTC
CASRPHRDITYEQYF
>NA|NA|TRBV6-5|TRBJ2-2
TGTGCCAGCTCAGGCGTTGGCGGGGAGCTGTTTTTT
CASSGVGGELFF
>NA|TRBD2|TRBV11-3|TRBJ2-3
TGTGCCAGCAGCCCCGGACTAGCGGGAGGGCTTGATACGCAGTATTTT
CASSPGLAGGLDTQYF
>NA|NA|TRBV7-6|TRBJ2-2
TGTGCCAGCAGCTCGGCCTCCCCGGGCACCGGGGAGCTGTTTTTT
CASSSASPGTGELFF
>NA|TRBD2|TRBV7-3|TRBJ2-1
TGTGCCAGCAGCCCGACCCGGACTAGCGGAAACAATGAGCAGTTCTTC
CASSPTRTSGNNEQFF
>NA|TRBD2|TRBV19|TRBJ2-2
TGTGCCAGTAGTATTGTACTAGCGGGAACAACTTATAACACCGGGGAGCTGTTTTTT
CASSIVLAGTTYNTGELFF
>NA|NA|TRBV4-3|TRBJ2-4
TGCGCCAGCAGCCAAGTACCCGAGGTAGCCAAAAACATTCAGTACTTC
CASSQVPEVAKNIQYF
>few|NA|TRBV29-1|TRBJ2-1
TGCAGCGTCCACGCGGGGTTCAATGAGCAGTTCTTC
CSVHAGFNEQFF
>NA|NA|TRBV6-5|TRBJ2-3
TGTGCCAGCGGTTCCGGGGGTGCTGGTACGCAGTATTTT
CASGSGGAGTQYF
>NA|NA|TRBV7-9|TRBJ2-7
TGTGCCAGCAGCTTAGACTCTCTATTGCAGTACTTC
CASSLDSLLQYF
>once|TRBD1|TRBV19|TRBJ1-2
TGTGCCAGTAGTATGAACCGGGACAGGGACTTCTATGGCTACACCTTC
CASSMNRDRDFYGYTF
>NA|TRBD1|TRBV18|TRBJ2-6
TGTGCCAGCTCGCGAGGGGGGACAGGGGGCTTCTCTGGGGCCAACGTCCTGACTTTC
CASSRGGTGGFSGANVLTF
>NA|TRBD1|TRBV30|TRBJ2-3
TGTGCCTGGACTGGCTCAGGGGGAGATACGCAGTATTTT
CAWTGSGGDTQYF
>NA|NA|TRBV29-1|TRBJ1-5
TGCAGCGTTGAGAACCAGGACAATCAGCCCCAGCATTTT
CSVENQDNQPQHF
>NA|TRBD1|TRBV5-6|TRBJ1-2
TGTGCCAGCAGCGTCACCCAACAGGGGATGCGCTACACCTTC
CASSVTQQGMRYTF
>NA|TRBD1|TRBV30|TRBJ1-1
TGTGCCTGGAGTGTACGGGGACAGAGGAACACTGAAGCTTTCTTT
CAWSVRGQRNTEAFF
>NA|NA|TRBV7-3|TRBJ2-2
TGTGCCAGCAGCCCGCGGGGTGAAGGACCTACCGGGGAGCTGTTTTTT
CASSPRGEGPTGELFF
>NA|NA|TRBV9|TRBJ2-7
TGTGCCAGCAGCGTAACAGGCTCCCACGAGCAGTACTTC
CASSVTGSHEQYF
>NA|NA|TRBV4-1|TRBJ2-2
TGCGCCAGCAGCCACGGGAGAGGGGTCGGGGAGCTGTTTTTT
CASSHGRGVGELFF
>NA|TRBD1|TRBV6-5|TRBJ1-2
TGTGCCAGCAGTTATCGGGACAGCGTCTATGGCTACACCTTC
CASSYRDSVYGYTF
>once|NA|TRBV4-2|TRBJ2-1
TGTGCCAGCAGCCGCGAGCGACGCTACAATGAGCAGTTCTTC
CASSRERRYNEQFF
>NA|TRBD2|TRBV7-7|TRBJ2-1
TGTGCTAGCAGCCTCTTAGCGGGAGGGCCCCATGAGCAGTTCTTC
CASSLLAGGPHEQFF
>NA|NA|TRBV12-3/TRBV12-4|TRBJ2-2
TGTGCCAGCAGTCCGAGAGTGGCCGGGGAGCTGTTTTTT
CASSPRVAGELFF
>NA|TRBD1|TRBV18|TRBJ1-2
TGTGCCAGCTCACGCTCGGACAGGGTCTACTATGGCTACACCTTC
CASSRSDRVYYGYTF
>once|NA|TRBV27|TRBJ2-7
TGTGCCACCGCTGGGGGCGGGGTGGGAGGGCCCTACGAGCAGTACTTC
CATAGGGVGGPYEQYF
>NA|TRBD2|TRBV10-2|TRBJ2-1
TGCGCCAGCAGTGAGGGGGGACTAGCGGGCTACAATGAGCAGTTCTTC
CASSEGGLAGYNEQFF